Listed here are 25 T cell receptor beta chains from one sample, sequenced in a study of cytomegalovirus exposure and HLA in healthy donors. The PCR contained 60 Vbeta and 13 Jbeta primers. Assay used: immunoSEQ multiplex PCR; TCRdb lists only in-frame clones, some missing. In the table there are 180,000 or so clones, 82% of which are singletons. The sequenced material came from PBMCs. The receptors here all came from a boy aged 2 to 10 in good health and CMV-seronegative.

This chain links TRBV7-3 with TRBJ2-1; D perhaps matches TRBD2 (6 bases). The germline CDR1 and CDR2 sequences are SGHTA and FQGTGA. V lost 1 base and J lost 9, with 19 bases in between. This CDR3 comprises 16 residues. CDR3 sequence: CASSLIPVAEVGEQFF. The CDR3 nucleotides are TGTGCCAGCAGCTTAATTCCGGTAGCGGAGGTGGGTGAGCAGTTCTTC.

CDR3 protein: CASSPPGGGAAGANVLTF. In DNA, the CDR3 is TGTGCCAGCTCACCACCGGGCGGGGGGGCCGCTGGGGCCAACGTCCTGACTTTC. The gene calls are TRBV18 and TRBJ2-6, with 9 bases aligning to TRBD2. The CDR3 spans 18 residues. Germline V gene data show CDR1 as KGHSH and CDR2 as LQKENI. V gave up 0 bases and J gave up 2 bases; unmatched junction bases: 5.

The chain uses TRBV4-1 and TRBJ2-5; 10 nucleotides match TRBD2. Germline V CDR1 and CDR2: MGHRA, YSYEKL. The CDR3 has 15 residues. The V and J ends lost 1 base and 6 bases, in that order; junction bases with no gene match: 5. CDR3: CASSQVGTSVKTQYF. As DNA, the CDR3 is TGCGCCAGCAGCCAAGTGGGGACTAGCGTTAAGACCCAGTACTTC.

The rearrangement joins TRBV7-2 to TRBJ2-7; 8 bases are a match to TRBD1. The V gene's germline CDR1 is SGHTA and CDR2 FQGNSA. The CDR3 loop spans 13 amino acids. The trim removed 8 bases at V and 0 bases at J, leaving 3 bases unmatched. CDR3 amino acids: CASGDRGSYEQYF. The CDR3 DNA sequence: TGTGCCAGCGGAGACAGGGGCTCCTACGAGCAGTACTTC. Together with reference TRBV7-2 and TRBJ2-7, the CDR3 gives the full variable domain: GAGVSQSPSNKVTEKGKDVELRCDPISGHTALYWYRQSLGQGLEFLIYFQGNSAPDKSGLPSDRFSAERTGGSVSTLTIQRTQQEDSAVYLCASGDRGSYEQYFGPGTRLTVT.

The chain joins TRBV9 to TRBJ1-1; 7 positions agree with TRBD1. This CDR3 spans 15 amino acids. J lost 10 bases, V lost 3 bases, and 15 bases had no gene match. Germline CDR1 is SGDLS and CDR2 is YYNGEE. CDR3 coding DNA: TGTGCCAGCAGCGCCCAAGGGCAGGGGGTAGGGGGAGCTTTCTTT. This translates into CASSAQGQGVGGAFF.

The genes are TRBV11-2 and TRBJ2-2, with 9 bases lining up with TRBD1. Germline V lookup: CDR1 SGHAT, CDR2 FQNNGV. V dropped 5 bases and J dropped 5; count of bases not matched to a gene: 9. The CDR3 totals 16 residues. Written as DNA, the CDR3 is TGTGCCAGCAGCCAAGCCCGACAGGGGGAAACCGGGGAGCTGTTTTTT. Protein sequence: CASSQARQGETGELFF.

The chain has TRBV7-6 and TRBJ2-3; no clear D gene. Trimming removed 7 bases at V and 2 bases at J, with 13 bases between. In germline, CDR1 is SGHVS, CDR2 FNYEAQ. CDR3 size: 14 residues. The CDR3 loop reads CASTPNIHTDTQYF. In nucleotides, the CDR3 is TGTGCCAGCACCCCAAACATACACACAGATACGCAGTATTTT.

The chain joins TRBV9 to TRBJ2-7; D gene uncertain. The CDR3 covers 14 residues. Germline CDR1 SGDLS, CDR2 YYNGEE. The V gene lost 0 bases and the J gene lost 0 bases, with 7 bases spanning the gap. The CDR3 protein is CASSVDTFSYEQYF. DNA for the CDR3: TGTGCCAGCAGCGTAGACACGTTCTCCTACGAGCAGTACTTC.

This chain uses TRBV5-4 with TRBJ2-1, with 9 positions matching TRBD1. V shed 0 bases and J 3 bases; nucleotides not matched to a gene: 7. The length of the CDR3 is 17 residues. Germline V gives CDR1 SGHNT, CDR2 YYREEE (reference sequence). CDR3 in DNA: TGTGCCAGCAGCTTGGCCTTTGGGACAGGGAACTACAATGAGCAGTTCTTC. This translates into CASSLAFGTGNYNEQFF.

This clone was seen more than once but under ten times. The gene calls are TRBV19 and TRBJ2-3; possibly TRBD1 for D (6 bases). The CDR3 extends over 13 amino acids. V lost 8 bases, J lost 4 bases, and 13 bases lay in between. Germline CDR1 LNHDA, CDR2 SQIVND (reference sequence). The CDR3 region has the DNA TGTGCCAGTTCACAGGGTGGGGCAGATACGCAGTATTTT. Its protein is CASSQGGADTQYF.

The gene calls are TRBV29-1 and TRBJ1-1, with a possible D match to TRBD1 (5 bases). The V gene's germline CDR1 is SQVTM and CDR2 ANQGSEA. V was shortened by 7 bases and J by 1 base, with 10 bases between the two germline ends. The CDR3 is made up of 12 amino acids. CDR3 residues: CSGGHSNTEAFF. DNA of the CDR3: TGCAGCGGTGGACATTCGAACACTGAAGCTTTCTTT.

The chain uses TRBV5-1 and TRBJ2-5, with D possibly being TRBD2 (5 bases). The V and J ends lost 0 bases and 5 bases respectively, with 23 bases between them. CDR1 SGHRS and CDR2 YFSETQ come from the germline V gene. The CDR3 covers 18 residues. The CDR3 DNA is TGCGCCAGCAGCTTGGGAATCGATAGCGACACGAGTGGGGAGACCCAGTACTTC. Its protein is CASSLGIDSDTSGETQYF.

This clone was detected only once. The V and J genes are TRBV4-3 and TRBJ1-2; D not certain. CDR3 length: 16 amino acids. The V gene lost 0 bases and the J gene lost 4 bases, with 15 bases spanning the gap. Germline V gene data show CDR1 as LGHNA and CDR2 as YSLEER. The CDR3 DNA follows: TGCGCCAGCAGCCAAGAGGGGAGTGGGAGGATCTATGGCTACACCTTC. As protein: CASSQEGSGRIYGYTF.

The chain has TRBV5-1 and TRBJ1-6, with TRBD1 matching 9 bases. This CDR3 region has 13 residues. Per the germline V gene, CDR1 is SGHRS and CDR2 is YFSETQ. V was clipped by 4 bases and J by 7 bases; unmatched bases: 0. CDR3 bases: TGCGCCAGCAGCGGGACAGGGAATTCACCCCTCCACTTT. Translated, it gives CASSGTGNSPLHF.

CDR3: CASPPGTYTDTQYF. In DNA, the CDR3 is TGTGCCAGCCCCCCCGGGACTTACACAGATACGCAGTATTTT. The chain joins TRBV2 to TRBJ2-3, with D possibly being TRBD2 (6 bases). Germline assignment: CDR1 SNHLY and CDR2 FYNNEI. The CDR3 extends over 14 amino acids. V lost 8 bases, J lost 2 bases, and 14 bases lay in between.

On this clone itself: One end of the junction varies from germline; a read error may be responsible. This chain connects TRBV7-7 to TRBJ2-2; D perhaps matches TRBD1 (5 bases). The CDR3 has 15 residues. Per the germline V gene, CDR1 is SSHAT and CDR2 is FNYEAQ (reference sequence). The CDR3 bases are TGTGCTAGCAGCTTAGCAGGACAAAACACCGGGGAGCTGTTTTTT. Protein sequence: CASSLAGQNTGELFF.

The V and J genes are TRBV5-6 and TRBJ1-2; 7 bases are shared with TRBD1. V shed 2 bases, J shed 8 bases, and the junction held 6 bases outside the gene matches. The germline V gene encodes CDR1 SGHDT and CDR2 YYEEEE. The length of the CDR3 is 13 residues. The CDR3 reads CASSFGRGYGYTF. As DNA, the CDR3 is TGTGCCAGCAGCTTCGGCAGGGGGTACGGCTACACCTTC. The full variable domain, its missing parts supplied by reference TRBV5-6 and TRBJ1-2, is DAGVTQSPTHLIKTRGQQVTLRCSPKSGHDTVSWYQQALGQGPQFIFQYYEEEERQRGNFPDRFSGHQFPNYSSELNVNALLLGDSALYLCASSFGRGYGYTFGSGTRLTVV.

The chain employs TRBV10-3 and TRBJ1-1; D is uncertain. Looked up from germline, CDR1 is ENHRY and CDR2 is SYGVKD. Between the trimmed V and J ends, which lost 8 bases and 1 base, there was a span of 5 bases. The CDR3 loop spans 11 amino acids. The CDR3 DNA reads as TGTGCCATCGCAGGGAACACTGAAGCTTTCTTT. This gives the protein CAIAGNTEAFF.

This rearrangement joins TRBV5-1 to TRBJ2-5; D might be TRBD2 (6 bases). Germline V gene sequence: CDR1 SGHRS, CDR2 YFSETQ. V was clipped by 0 bases and J by 0 bases, with 9 bases between them. This CDR3 is 15 amino acids long. CDR3 in amino acids: CASSLDGGYQETQYF. Here the CDR3 DNA reads TGCGCCAGCAGCTTGGATGGGGGGTACCAAGAGACCCAGTACTTC.

The chain couples TRBV28 to TRBJ1-2; D gene ambiguous. Trimming took 2 bases from V and 4 from J, leaving 14 bases between them. CDR1 and CDR2 (germline): MDHEN, SYDVKM. The CDR3 is 15 amino acids. CDR3 protein: CASSLPSGLAYGYTF. CDR3 DNA: TGTGCCAGCAGTTTACCTTCTGGACTGGCCTATGGCTACACCTTC.

The V call is TRBV7-2, the J call TRBJ1-4, with D possibly being TRBD1 (5 bases). The CDR3 extends over 15 amino acids. The V gene lost 2 bases and the J gene lost 7 bases, with 14 bases spanning the gap. CDR1 is SGHTA, CDR2 FQGNSA, per germline. The CDR3 is CASSLFAREGEKLFF. DNA for the CDR3: TGTGCCAGCAGCTTATTCGCCAGGGAGGGTGAAAAACTGTTTTTT.

V is TRBV19 and J is TRBJ1-2; TRBD1 might be the D (6 bases). Germline V gives CDR1 LNHDA, CDR2 SQIVND (reference sequence). The germline V and J ends were trimmed by 6 bases and 0 bases, with 8 bases remaining between them. This CDR3 spans 13 amino acids. For the CDR3, the DNA is TGTGCCAGTAGCTACAGGGCTAACTATGGCTACACCTTC. Its translation: CASSYRANYGYTF. The variable domain in full, completed from reference TRBV19 and TRBJ1-2, reads DGGITQSPKYLFRKEGQNVTLSCEQNLNHDAMYWYRQDPGQGLRLIYYSQIVNDFQKGDIAEGYSVSREKKESFPLTVTSAQKNPTAFYLCASSYRANYGYTFGSGTRLTVV.

J is TRBJ1-2 and V is TRBV2; 9 bases line up with TRBD1. The CDR3 consists of 14 residues. Germline V gene data show CDR1 as SNHLY and CDR2 as FYNNEI. Losses at the gene ends were 8 bases for V and 2 bases for J; bases not matched to a gene: 6. The CDR3 here is CASRWTGANYGYTF. The DNA of the CDR3 is TGTGCCAGCCGGTGGACAGGGGCGAACTATGGCTACACCTTC.

The chain combines TRBV9 with TRBJ2-3; the match to TRBD2 covers 9 bases. The CDR3 sequence is 15 residues long. Looked up from germline, CDR1 is SGDLS and CDR2 is YYNGEE. The J segment lost 6 bases and the V segment lost 4 bases, leaving 9 bases of the junction unmatched. For the CDR3, the DNA is TGTGCCAGCAGCCGCATAGCGGGGGTGGAGGATACGCAGTATTTT. Protein product: CASSRIAGVEDTQYF.

The chain uses TRBV7-9 and TRBJ1-4, with D maybe TRBD1 (5 bases). Germline V gives CDR1 SEHNR, CDR2 FQNEAQ (reference sequence). V was cut by 2 bases and J by 4 bases, with 11 bases left in between. This CDR3 comprises 15 residues. The CDR3 loop is CASSLNVRDNEKLFF. The CDR3 bases are TGTGCCAGCAGCTTAAACGTCAGGGATAATGAAAAACTGTTTTTT.